A single sample is the source of the 32 T cell receptor beta chains below, sequenced in a study of monozygotic twins with inflammatory bowel disease. One entry per CDR3 protein, without DNA, is what TCRdb gives after re-calling the 5' RACE reads. This sample's table has approximately 120,000 distinct CDR3 sequences. The sample was blood. These receptors all come from a human donor with ulcerative colitis or Crohn's disease, or a healthy co-twin of an affected twin (not recorded which).

The chain is built from TRBV7-2 and TRBJ2-3; with no DNA, the TCRdb D assignment of TRBD2 cannot be verified. The CDR3 sequence is 14 residues long. Germline CDR1 reads SGHTA; CDR2 reads FQGNSA. The CDR3 spells CASSLGTSGDTQYF.

The J gene is TRBJ2-5, the V gene TRBV20-1; TCRdb lists TRBD1, though no DNA is available to test this call. This CDR3 region has 13 residues. Germline CDR1 is DFQATT and CDR2 is SNEGSKA (reference sequence). CDR3 region: CSAMGATQETQYF.

The chain is built from TRBV5-6 and TRBJ1-1; TCRdb calls TRBD1, which cannot be checked without DNA. The germline CDR1 and CDR2 sequences are SGHDT and YYEEEE. The CDR3 runs 13 residues. The CDR3 spells CASSGDSSTEAFF.

The rearrangement links TRBV6-1 to TRBJ1-1. Germline values: CDR1 MNHNS, CDR2 SASEGT. The CDR3 totals 14 residues. This chain's CDR3 is CASSPGNSNTEAFF.

The chain uses TRBV20-1 and TRBJ2-1; TCRdb returns TRBD2, unconfirmable since there is no DNA. CDR1 is DFQATT and CDR2 is SNEGSKA in the germline V gene (reference sequence). CDR3 size: 11 residues. The CDR3 reads CSAASYNEQFF.

V is TRBV4-3 and J is TRBJ2-1; the TCRdb call, TRBD1, lacks DNA for checking. The CDR3 runs 16 residues. CDR1 is LGHNA and CDR2 is YSLEER in the germline V gene. CDR3 amino acids: CASSQDWAGSYNEQFF.

This chain joins TRBV29-1 and TRBJ1-1; the TCRdb call, TRBD1, lacks DNA for checking. The CDR3 is 13 amino acids. Germline V gene data show CDR1 as SQVTM and CDR2 as ANQGSEA. The CDR3 sequence is CSVEGGEITEAFF.

The V call is TRBV6-1, the J call TRBJ2-1; TCRdb returns TRBD1, unconfirmable since there is no DNA. CDR3 length: 15 residues. The V gene's germline CDR1 is MNHNS and CDR2 SASEGT. CDR3 region: CASSEWGQSYNEQFF.

V usage is TRBV4-3 and J usage is TRBJ2-1; absent DNA, TCRdb's TRBD2 call cannot be checked. The CDR3 runs to 20 residues. CDR1 LGHNA and CDR2 YSLEER come from the germline V gene. The CDR3 region is CASSQEGSGWEDYSYNEQFF.

This chain uses TRBV7-9 with TRBJ2-7. The CDR3 is 12 amino acids. Germline V gives CDR1 SEHNR, CDR2 FQNEAQ (reference sequence). CDR3 loop: CASSLVTHEQYF.

This chain connects TRBV12-3 or TRBV12-4 to TRBJ2-1. The CDR3 runs to 13 residues. The CDR3 loop is CASSLTDRNEQFF.

CDR3: CASSYEGPTNTEAFF. V usage is TRBV6-5 and J usage is TRBJ1-1. The CDR3 length is 15 residues. CDR1 and CDR2 from the germline V gene are MNHEY and SVGAGI.

This chain uses TRBV6-5 with TRBJ2-5. The CDR3 extends over 13 amino acids. The V gene's germline CDR1 is MNHEY and CDR2 SVGAGI. The CDR3 sequence is CASSPDGEETQYF.

The chain joins TRBV7-9 to TRBJ2-2. Germline CDR1 and CDR2: SEHNR and FQNEAQ (reference sequence). This CDR3 is built from 15 residues. CDR3 sequence: CASSLDSRRPGELFF.

The rearrangement joins TRBV28 to TRBJ1-2; TCRdb proposes TRBD1, but this gene call is untestable without DNA. CDR3 length: 14 amino acids. The germline gives CDR1 MDHEN, CDR2 SYDVKM. This chain's CDR3 is CASSFEGHYYGYTF.

This rearrangement joins TRBV11-3 to TRBJ2-1; TCRdb returns TRBD1, unconfirmable since there is no DNA. Germline loops: CDR1 SGHNT, CDR2 YENEEA. The CDR3 consists of 13 residues. CDR3 amino acids: CASSSLDVNEQFF.

This chain joins TRBV5-1 and TRBJ2-5. The CDR3 sequence is 14 residues long. Germline V gene lookup returns CDR1 SGHRS and CDR2 YFSETQ. Here the CDR3 reads CASSLDGSAETQYF.

The chain is built from TRBV5-5 and TRBJ1-2; TCRdb calls TRBD1, which cannot be checked without DNA. The CDR3 loop spans 13 amino acids. The germline gives CDR1 SGHKS, CDR2 YYEKEE (reference sequence). CDR3 sequence: CASSPDSFYGYTF.

The V and J genes are TRBV18 and TRBJ2-6; TCRdb names TRBD1, which stays unverified in the absence of DNA. The germline V gene encodes CDR1 KGHSH and CDR2 LQKENI. CDR3 length: 17 residues. The CDR3 protein is CASSPSAFRTGANVLTF.

The chain is built from TRBV7-2 and TRBJ1-5. CDR3 length equals 14 residues. In germline, CDR1 is SGHTA, CDR2 FQGNSA. CDR3 region: CASSLELDGQPQHF.

The J gene is TRBJ2-3, the V gene TRBV7-7; TCRdb's D call, TRBD1, is unchecked because there is no DNA. The CDR3 covers 14 residues. Germline V gene lookup returns CDR1 SSHAT and CDR2 FNYEAQ (reference sequence). CDR3 in amino acids: CASSPDRLTDTQYF.

The chain is built from TRBV2 and TRBJ2-1. There are 14 residues in the CDR3. The V gene's germline CDR1 is SNHLY and CDR2 FYNNEI. The chain's CDR3 is CASSEAPVVDEQFF.

The chain uses TRBV18 and TRBJ2-7; TCRdb's D gene call, TRBD1, goes unchecked for lack of DNA. The V gene's germline CDR1 is KGHSH and CDR2 LQKENI. This CDR3 comprises 15 residues. The CDR3 is CASSGRGEVYYEQYF.

The rearrangement links TRBV7-9 to TRBJ1-4; TCRdb designates TRBD1, a call that cannot be tested without DNA. CDR3 length: 15 amino acids. The germline CDR1 and CDR2 sequences are SEHNR and FQNEAQ (reference sequence). The CDR3 sequence: CASSYPGQTNEKLFF. Using reference TRBV7-9 and TRBJ1-4 for the parts outside the CDR3, the full variable domain is DTGVSQNPRHKITKRGQNVTFRCDPISEHNRLYWYRQTLGQGPEFLTYFQNEAQLEKSRLLSDRFSAERPKGSFSTLEIQRTEQGDSAMYLCASSYPGQTNEKLFFGSGTQLSVL.

This clonotype is called medium-sized (0.01 to 0.1%) based on its frequency. V usage is TRBV6-4 and J usage is TRBJ2-3. This CDR3 contains 14 residues. Germline V gene sequence: CDR1 MRHNA, CDR2 SNTAGT. CDR3 loop: CASSDRASTDTQYF.

This sequence joins TRBV7-2 and TRBJ2-7; lacking DNA, the TRBD2 call made by TCRdb goes unchecked. This CDR3 is built from 14 residues. Germline assignment: CDR1 SGHTA and CDR2 FQGNSA. CDR3 residues: CASSQGTSGNEQYF.

V gene TRBV14 combines with J gene TRBJ2-7; TCRdb gives TRBD1 as the D gene, but with no DNA this cannot be confirmed. Germline CDR1 is SGHDN and CDR2 is FVKESK. The CDR3 is made up of 17 amino acids. The CDR3 loop reads CASSRLKGTFKDFEQYF.

The chain has TRBV2 and TRBJ2-7. Germline V gene data show CDR1 as SNHLY and CDR2 as FYNNEI. This CDR3 region has 11 residues. The CDR3 reads CASSGSNEQYF.

The rearrangement uses TRBV27 and TRBJ1-1; TCRdb reports TRBD1, a call that lacks DNA to check it against. Looked up from germline, CDR1 is MNHEY and CDR2 is SMNVEV (reference sequence). The length of the CDR3 is 15 residues. CDR3 residues: CASSSTGTENTEAFF.

The rearrangement uses TRBV7-2 and TRBJ1-5; the D call from TCRdb, TRBD1, cannot be confirmed without DNA. This CDR3 region has 15 residues. Germline-derived CDR1 and CDR2 are SGHTA and FQGNSA. CDR3 region: CASSLRTGENQPQHF.

J is TRBJ2-3 and V is TRBV7-8; TCRdb's D call of TRBD1 is untestable without DNA. This CDR3 spans 16 amino acids. The germline V gene encodes CDR1 SGHVS and CDR2 FQNEAQ. The CDR3 sequence is CASSLEPGGRGDTQYF.

J is TRBJ1-3 and V is TRBV30. The V gene's germline CDR1 is GTSNPN and CDR2 SVGIG (reference sequence). This CDR3 has 13 amino acids. CDR3 region: CAWRQNSGNTIYF.